A single count supports the clone carrying this T cell receptor beta chain. Its antigen is undetermined. The V end lost 11 bases, the J end lost 4 bases, and 14 bases lay between the germline ends. This CDR3 contains 12 residues. Germline V gene data show CDR1 as SNHLY and CDR2 as FYNNEI. The data derive from a study of Tregs in tolerant kidney transplant recipients. Study-wide points: The small number of patients limits these findings pending further validation. Tregs expanded with activated donor B cells seemed most donor-specific. No direct test of biological reproducibility was done here.

Unstimulated regulatory T cells (CD4+CD25+CD127-), CD4+CD25- non-regulatory cells, CD4 and CD8 cells were FACS-sorted from thawed PBMCs. The assay was immunoSEQ multiplex PCR, and TCRdb's table has in-frame clones only and misses some. In the table there are roughly 250,000 clones, around 81% of which are singletons. Sequencing input: CD4+ T cells from blood. The source is a human donor in good health. The chain links TRBV2 to TRBJ1-1, with a tentative D call TRBD1 (6 bases). CDR3 residues: CACSRGGTEAFF. The DNA of the CDR3 is TGTGCCTGTTCCAGGGGAGGCACTGAAGCTTTCTTT. Supplemented by reference TRBV2 and TRBJ1-1, the full variable domain reads EPEVTQTPSHQVTQMGQEVILRCVPISNHLYFYWYRQILGQKVEFLVSFYNNEISEKSEIFDDQFSVERPDGSNFTLKIRSTKLEDSAMYFCACSRGGTEAFFGQGTRLTVV.